Below, 5 T cell receptor beta chains from the same sample are listed, as sequenced in a study of T cells in Graves' hyperthyroidism and ophthalmopathy. RNA transcripts were the template for amplifying TCR beta CDR3 regions. The study used the HTBI primer set for a first-round RT-PCR of the TCR CDR3. TCRdb re-derived calls from the multiplex PCR reads in MiXCR, one entry per CDR3 protein. The sample yields a few hundred thousand distinct CDR3 sequences, 13% to 15% seen once. Material: blood. These receptors all come from an older woman with Graves' ophthalmopathy.

This clonotype came up many times. The V gene is TRBV7-2, the J gene TRBJ2-1; 9 positions match TRBD2. The V gene end was trimmed by 3 bases and the J gene end by 7 bases; junction bases not matched to a gene: 7. Germline-derived CDR1 and CDR2 are SGHTA and FQGNSA. This CDR3 has 15 amino acids. CDR3 nucleotides: TGTGCCAGCAGCTTGCAGGTAGCGGGGGAGAATGAGCAGTTCTTC. Residues: CASSLQVAGENEQFF.

This clonotype was counted only a few times. J is TRBJ2-1 and V is TRBV5-1; 8 positions agree with TRBD1. J was trimmed by 0 bases and V by 1 base; bases with no gene match: 6. The CDR3 length is 17 residues. CDR1 is SGHRS and CDR2 is YFSETQ in the germline V gene. The CDR3 nucleotides read TGCGCCAGCAGCTTGAGGACAGGGCTCAGCTCCTACAATGAGCAGTTCTTC. This gives the protein CASSLRTGLSSYNEQFF.

This clonotype showed up just once. This chain links TRBV6-9 with TRBJ2-1, with TRBD2 matching over 13 bases. Trimming removed 4 bases from V and 5 bases from J; junction bases left unmatched: 11. Germline-derived CDR1 and CDR2 are MNHGY and SVAAGI. The CDR3 is 18 residues long. The CDR3 reads CASSWELAGGRPHNEQFF. Written as DNA, the CDR3 is TGTGCCAGCAGTTGGGAACTAGCGGGAGGGCGGCCCCACAATGAGCAGTTCTTC.

Note on this clonotype: A junction boundary mismatches the germline segment, possibly from a read error. The genes are TRBV20-1 and TRBJ2-1, with 9 bases that match TRBD2. The germline V gene has CDR1 DFQATT and CDR2 SNEGSKA (reference sequence). This CDR3 has 16 residues. CDR3 residues: CGALRGDSSGIYEQFF. CDR3 nucleotides: TGCGGTGCCCTCAGAGGGGACTCTAGCGGGATCTATGAGCAGTTCTTC.

This clonotype turned up a few times. This chain links TRBV29-1 with TRBJ1-4; D might be TRBD1 (5 bases). Germline loops: CDR1 SQVTM, CDR2 ANQGSEA. The V gene lost 4 bases and the J gene lost 7 bases, with 10 bases spanning the gap. The CDR3 length is 12 residues. The CDR3 loop is CSVVQGGEKLFF. The CDR3 nucleotides read TGCAGCGTTGTCCAGGGAGGTGAAAAACTGTTTTTT. The whole variable domain, remainder taken from reference TRBV29-1 and TRBJ1-4, is SAVISQKPSRDICQRGTSLTIQCQVDSQVTMMFWYRQQPGQSLTLIATANQGSEATYESGFVIDKFPISRPNLTFSTLTVSNMSPEDSSIYLCSVVQGGEKLFFGSGTQLSVL.